This T cell receptor beta chain was recovered during a study of blood T cell repertoires in COVID-19. V was shortened by 0 bases and J by 2 bases, with 4 bases between the two germline ends. CDR3 size: 13 residues. Per the germline V gene, CDR1 is KGHSH and CDR2 is LQKENI. Clones were read by immunoSEQ multiplex PCR, and TCRdb kept only the in-frame ones, dropping some. Among about 430,000 clones listed, roughly 89% were seen once. A Seattle source enrolled patients during active infection and followed them longitudinally. This chain links TRBV18 with TRBJ1-2; unclear D gene. The sample comprised peripheral blood. The TCR was taken from a man aged 18-30 years with COVID-19, enrolled during active disease. The CDR3 reads CASSPPENYGYTF. The CDR3 nucleotides are TGTGCCAGCTCACCACCGGAGAACTATGGCTACACCTTC.